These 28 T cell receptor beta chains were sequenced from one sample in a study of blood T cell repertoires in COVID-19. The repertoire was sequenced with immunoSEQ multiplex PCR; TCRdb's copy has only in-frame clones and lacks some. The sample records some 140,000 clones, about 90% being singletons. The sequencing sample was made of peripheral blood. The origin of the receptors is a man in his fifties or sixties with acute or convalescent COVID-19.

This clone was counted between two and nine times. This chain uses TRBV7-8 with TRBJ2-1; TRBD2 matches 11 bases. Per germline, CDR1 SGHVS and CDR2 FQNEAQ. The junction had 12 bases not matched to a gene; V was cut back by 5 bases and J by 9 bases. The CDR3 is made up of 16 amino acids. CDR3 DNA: TGTGCCAGCAGCGGGAGACTAGCGGGAATGGGTAGTGAGCAGTTCTTC. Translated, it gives CASSGRLAGMGSEQFF.

The CDR3 DNA sequence: TGTGCCAGCAGCCACCCGGGTAATTCACCCCTCCACTTT. Its protein product is CASSHPGNSPLHF. The chain has TRBV16 and TRBJ1-6, with unresolved D. The CDR3 has 13 amino acids. V was cut by 3 bases and J by 6 bases, with 6 bases left in between. Germline CDR1 and CDR2: KGHSY and FQNENV.

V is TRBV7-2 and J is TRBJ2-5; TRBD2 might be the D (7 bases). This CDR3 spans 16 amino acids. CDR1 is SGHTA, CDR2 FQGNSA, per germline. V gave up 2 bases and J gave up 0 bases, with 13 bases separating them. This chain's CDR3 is CASSLWGRGYQETQYF. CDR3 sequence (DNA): TGTGCCAGCAGCTTATGGGGGAGGGGGTACCAAGAGACCCAGTACTTC.

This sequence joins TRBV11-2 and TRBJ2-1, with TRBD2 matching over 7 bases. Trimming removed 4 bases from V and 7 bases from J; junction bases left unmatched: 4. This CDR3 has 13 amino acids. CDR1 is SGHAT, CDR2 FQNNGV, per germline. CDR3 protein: CASSSGLLNEQFF. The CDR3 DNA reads TGTGCCAGCAGCTCGGGACTATTAAATGAGCAGTTCTTC.

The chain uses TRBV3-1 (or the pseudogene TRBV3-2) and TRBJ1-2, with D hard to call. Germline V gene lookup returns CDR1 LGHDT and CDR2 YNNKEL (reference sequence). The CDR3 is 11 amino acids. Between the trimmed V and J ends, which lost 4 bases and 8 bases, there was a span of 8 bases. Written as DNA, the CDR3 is TGTGCCAGCAGCCGAGCGGAGGGCTACACCTTC. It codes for CASSRAEGYTF.

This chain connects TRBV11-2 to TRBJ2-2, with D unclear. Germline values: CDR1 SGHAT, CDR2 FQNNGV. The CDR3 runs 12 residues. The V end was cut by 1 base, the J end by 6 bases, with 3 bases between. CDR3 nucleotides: TGTGCCAGCAGCTTAGGAGCCGGGGAGCTGTTTTTT. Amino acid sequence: CASSLGAGELFF.

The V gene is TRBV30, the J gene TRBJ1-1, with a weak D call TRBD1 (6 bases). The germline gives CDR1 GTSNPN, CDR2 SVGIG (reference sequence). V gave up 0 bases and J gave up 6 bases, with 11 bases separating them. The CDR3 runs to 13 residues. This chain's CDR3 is CAWSVRGWAEAFF. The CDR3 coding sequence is TGTGCCTGGAGTGTAAGGGGGTGGGCTGAAGCTTTCTTT.

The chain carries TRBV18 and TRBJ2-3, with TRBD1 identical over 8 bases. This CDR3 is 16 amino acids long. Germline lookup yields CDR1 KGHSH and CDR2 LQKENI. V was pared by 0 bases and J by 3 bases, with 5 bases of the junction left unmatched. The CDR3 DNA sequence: TGTGCCAGCTCACCACCTAGGACAGGGAAGACAGATACGCAGTATTTT. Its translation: CASSPPRTGKTDTQYF. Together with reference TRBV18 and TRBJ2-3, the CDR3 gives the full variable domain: NAGVMQNPRHLVRRRGQEARLRCSPMKGHSHVYWYRQLPEEGLKFMVYLQKENIIDESGMPKERFSAEFPKEGPSILRIQQVVRGDSAAYFCASSPPRTGKTDTQYFGPGTRLTVL.

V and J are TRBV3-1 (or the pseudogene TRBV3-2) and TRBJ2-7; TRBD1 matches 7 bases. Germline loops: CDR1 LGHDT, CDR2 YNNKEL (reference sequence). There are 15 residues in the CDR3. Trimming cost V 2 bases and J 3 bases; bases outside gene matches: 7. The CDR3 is CASSQQPGGNYEQYF. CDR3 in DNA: TGTGCCAGCAGCCAACAACCAGGGGGTAACTACGAGCAGTACTTC.

Written as DNA, the CDR3 is TGCGCCAGCAGCCAAGGCGTTAGGAGAACTAATGAAAAACTGTTTTTT. This sequence encodes CASSQGVRRTNEKLFF. The J gene is TRBJ1-4, the V gene TRBV4-3; D is undetermined. Trimming took off 1 base at V and 1 base at J, with 10 bases between the two ends. CDR3 length: 16 amino acids. The V gene's germline CDR1 is LGHNA and CDR2 YSLEER.

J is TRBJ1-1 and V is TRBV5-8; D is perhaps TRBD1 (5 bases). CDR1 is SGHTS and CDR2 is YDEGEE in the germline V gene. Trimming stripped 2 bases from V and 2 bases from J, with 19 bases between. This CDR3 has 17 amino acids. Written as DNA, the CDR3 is TGTGCCAGCAGCTTTAGGGCCCGGGCCAGGGTAAACACTGAAGCTTTCTTT. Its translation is CASSFRARARVNTEAFF. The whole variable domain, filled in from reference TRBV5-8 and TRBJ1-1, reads EAGVTQSPTHLIKTRGQQATLRCSPISGHTSVYWYQQALGLGLQFLLWYDEGEERNRGNFPPRFSGRQFPNYSSELNVNALELEDSALYLCASSFRARARVNTEAFFGQGTRLTVV.

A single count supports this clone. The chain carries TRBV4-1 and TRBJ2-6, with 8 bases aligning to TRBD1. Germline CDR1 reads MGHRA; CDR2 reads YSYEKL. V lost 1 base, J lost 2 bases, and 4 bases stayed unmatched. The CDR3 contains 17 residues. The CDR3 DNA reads TGCGCCAGCAGCCAAGCGACCAGGGGGCCTGGGGCCAACGTCCTGACTTTC. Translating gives CASSQATRGPGANVLTF.

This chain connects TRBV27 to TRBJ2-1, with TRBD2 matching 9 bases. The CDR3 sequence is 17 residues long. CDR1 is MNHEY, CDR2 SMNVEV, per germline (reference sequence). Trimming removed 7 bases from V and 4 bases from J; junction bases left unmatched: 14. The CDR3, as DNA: TGTGCCAGCACCCTCCTAGCGGCTAGCGGGGTATACAATGAGCAGTTCTTC. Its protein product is CASTLLAASGVYNEQFF.

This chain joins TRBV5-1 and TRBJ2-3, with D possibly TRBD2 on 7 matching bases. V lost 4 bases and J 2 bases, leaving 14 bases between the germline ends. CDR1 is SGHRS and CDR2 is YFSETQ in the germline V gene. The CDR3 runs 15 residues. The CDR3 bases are TGCGCCAGCAGCCCCCGGGGGGCCCCCACAGATACGCAGTATTTT. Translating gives CASSPRGAPTDTQYF.

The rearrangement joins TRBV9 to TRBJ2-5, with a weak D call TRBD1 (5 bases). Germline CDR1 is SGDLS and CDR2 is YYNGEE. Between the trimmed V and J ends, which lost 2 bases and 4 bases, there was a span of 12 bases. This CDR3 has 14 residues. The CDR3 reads CASSVSQGLETQYF. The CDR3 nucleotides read TGTGCCAGCAGCGTTTCCCAGGGTTTAGAGACCCAGTACTTC.

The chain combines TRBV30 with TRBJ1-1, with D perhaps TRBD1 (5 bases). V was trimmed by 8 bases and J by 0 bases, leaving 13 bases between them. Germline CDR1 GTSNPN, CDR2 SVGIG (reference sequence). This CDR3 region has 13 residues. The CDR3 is CAGVGTMNTEAFF. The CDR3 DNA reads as TGTGCCGGGGTTGGGACTATGAACACTGAAGCTTTCTTT.

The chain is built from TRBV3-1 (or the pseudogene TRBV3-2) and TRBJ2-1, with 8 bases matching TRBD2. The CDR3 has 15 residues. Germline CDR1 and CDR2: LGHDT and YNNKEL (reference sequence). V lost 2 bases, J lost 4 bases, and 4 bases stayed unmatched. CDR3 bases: TGTGCCAGCAGCCAAACTAGCGGAATATACAATGAGCAGTTCTTC. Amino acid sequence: CASSQTSGIYNEQFF.

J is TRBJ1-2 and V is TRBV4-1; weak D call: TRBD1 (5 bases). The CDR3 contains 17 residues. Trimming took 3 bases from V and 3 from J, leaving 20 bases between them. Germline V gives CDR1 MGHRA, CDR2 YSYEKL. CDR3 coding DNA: TGCGCCAGCAGCCAGACCCCGAAAGGAAACAGGTACTATGGCTACACCTTC. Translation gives CASSQTPKGNRYYGYTF.

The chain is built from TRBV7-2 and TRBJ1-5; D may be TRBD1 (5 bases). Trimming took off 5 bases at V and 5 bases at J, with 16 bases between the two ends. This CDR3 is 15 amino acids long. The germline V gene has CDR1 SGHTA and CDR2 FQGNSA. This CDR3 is CASSLGGWGYQPQHF. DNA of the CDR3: TGTGCCAGCAGCCTGGGGGGTTGGGGCTATCAGCCCCAGCATTTT.

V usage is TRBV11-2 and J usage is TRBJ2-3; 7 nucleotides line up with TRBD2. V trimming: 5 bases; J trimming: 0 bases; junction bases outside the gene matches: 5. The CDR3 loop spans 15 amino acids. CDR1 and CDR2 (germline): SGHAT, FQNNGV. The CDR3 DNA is TGTGCCAGCAGCGAGCTAGCGGTTAGCACAGATACGCAGTATTTT. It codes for CASSELAVSTDTQYF.

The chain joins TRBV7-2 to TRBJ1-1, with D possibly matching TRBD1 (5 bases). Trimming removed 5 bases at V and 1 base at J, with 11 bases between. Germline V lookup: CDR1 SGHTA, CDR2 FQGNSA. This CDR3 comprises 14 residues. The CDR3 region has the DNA TGTGCCAGCAGCATGCGGGGCGGGAACACTGAAGCTTTCTTT. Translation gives CASSMRGGNTEAFF.

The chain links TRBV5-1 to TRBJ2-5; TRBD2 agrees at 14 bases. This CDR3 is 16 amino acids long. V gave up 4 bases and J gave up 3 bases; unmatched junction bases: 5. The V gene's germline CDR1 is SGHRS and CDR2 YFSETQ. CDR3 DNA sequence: TGCGCCAGCAGCATTCCGGGACTAGCGGGGGAAGAGACCCAGTACTTC. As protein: CASSIPGLAGEETQYF.

The CDR3 region has the DNA TGTGCCAGCAACCCACAGGGGGCAAATCAGCCCCAGCATTTT. It codes for CASNPQGANQPQHF. The V and J genes are TRBV2 and TRBJ1-5; 9 nucleotides agree with TRBD1. Losses at the gene ends were 7 bases for V and 4 bases for J; bases not matched to a gene: 5. Germline V lookup: CDR1 SNHLY, CDR2 FYNNEI. The CDR3 has 14 amino acids.

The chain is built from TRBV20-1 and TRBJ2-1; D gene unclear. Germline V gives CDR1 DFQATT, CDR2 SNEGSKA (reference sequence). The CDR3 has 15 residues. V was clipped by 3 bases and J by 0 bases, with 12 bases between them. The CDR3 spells CSASNYRRSYNEQFF. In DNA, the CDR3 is TGCAGTGCTAGTAACTACCGCCGCTCCTACAATGAGCAGTTCTTC.

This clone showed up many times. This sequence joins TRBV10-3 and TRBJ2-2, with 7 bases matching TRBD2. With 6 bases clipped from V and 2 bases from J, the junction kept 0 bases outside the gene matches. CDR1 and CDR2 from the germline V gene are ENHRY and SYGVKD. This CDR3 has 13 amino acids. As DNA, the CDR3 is TGTGCCATCAGGACTAGCAACACCGGGGAGCTGTTTTTT. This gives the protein CAIRTSNTGELFF.

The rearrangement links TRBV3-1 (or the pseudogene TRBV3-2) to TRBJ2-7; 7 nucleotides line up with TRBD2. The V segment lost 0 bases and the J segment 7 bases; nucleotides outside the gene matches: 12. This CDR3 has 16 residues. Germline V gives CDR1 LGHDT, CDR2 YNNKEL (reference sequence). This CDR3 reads CASSQDFDRVGGEQYF. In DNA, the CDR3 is TGTGCCAGCAGCCAAGATTTCGACAGAGTGGGAGGGGAGCAGTACTTC.

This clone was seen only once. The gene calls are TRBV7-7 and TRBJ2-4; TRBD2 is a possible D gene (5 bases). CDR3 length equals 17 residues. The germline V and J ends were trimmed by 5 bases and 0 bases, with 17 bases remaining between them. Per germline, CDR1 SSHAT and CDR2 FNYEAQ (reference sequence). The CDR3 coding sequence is TGTGCCAGCAGCGGGAGAGCGGATTCCCTAGCCAAAAACATTCAGTACTTC. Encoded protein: CASSGRADSLAKNIQYF.

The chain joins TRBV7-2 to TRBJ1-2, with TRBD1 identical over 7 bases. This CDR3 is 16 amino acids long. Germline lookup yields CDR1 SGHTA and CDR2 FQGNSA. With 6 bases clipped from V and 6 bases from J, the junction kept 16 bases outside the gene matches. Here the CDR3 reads CASSSGQVSYRDGYTF. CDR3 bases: TGTGCCAGCAGTTCCGGACAGGTATCCTATCGGGATGGCTACACCTTC.